The T cell receptor (beta chain) described here comes from a study of spatial heterogeneity in lung cancer. Turning to the study itself: Beta-chain sequences consistently outnumbered alpha-chain sequences in detection. Whole-study results and caveats: Resection saw ubiquitous expanded tumor TCRs appear in blood more than follow-up did.

For this clonotype: The antigen is not known.

A unique molecular identifier was attached to every TCR cDNA molecule. MiXCR, run by TCRdb on the 5' RACE reads, gives a single entry per CDR3 protein. The sample contains some 7,300 distinct CDR3 sequences, about 19% of which appear only once. Time point reported: sample taken at primary tumor resection. Without sorting, whole RNA was sequenced from tumor, nontumor lung or frozen PBMC. A total of approximately 69 untreated early-stage non-small cell lung cancer patients served as donors. The CDR3 has 15 residues. Trimming pared 5 bases from V and 5 bases from J, leaving 18 bases between. The sample was PBMCs, taken at surgery. The rearrangement links TRBV12-3 or TRBV12-4 to TRBJ1-2; D gene uncertain. The clonotype was recovered from a female donor with early-stage non-small cell lung cancer. CDR3 DNA: TGTGCCAGCAGTCCCCTAAGGGTAGGCGGTTATGGCTACACCTTC. Protein product: CASSPLRVGGYGYTF.